The clone carrying this T cell receptor (beta chain) was seen a handful of times. Its antigen is not identified. This record belongs to a study of cytomegalovirus exposure and HLA in healthy donors. Findings of the study overall: There was a cluster of highly shared sequence variants that was likely a sequencing artifact. A few of the chains that were CMV-associated were confirmed in vitro to be specific for CMV antigens. Sequencing depth across donors, presence/absence analyses assumed, was roughly uniform.

The PCR was carried out with 60 Vbeta primers and 13 Jbeta primers. Libraries were prepared by immunoSEQ multiplex PCR; TCRdb keeps only in-frame clonotypes and omits some of them. The repertoire consists of approximately 95,000 clones, with under 85% occurring once and the leading ten covering about 4%. The V end lost 5 bases, the J end lost 6 bases, and 10 bases lay between the germline ends. Germline values: CDR1 SEHNR, CDR2 FQNEAQ (reference sequence). There are 12 residues in the CDR3. The sample taken for sequencing was PBMCs. The V and J genes are TRBV7-9 and TRBJ1-1, with a weak D call TRBD1 (5 bases). This sequence was found in a woman between 40 and 55 years old in good health and CMV-seropositive. The CDR3: CASSLDRAEAFF. DNA of the CDR3: TGTGCCAGCAGCCTAGACAGAGCTGAAGCTTTCTTT.